Given below is one T cell receptor beta chain in context. The data originate from a study of blood T cell repertoires in COVID-19. Trimming stripped 4 bases from V and 0 bases from J, with 22 bases between. The germline V gene encodes CDR1 MGHRA and CDR2 YSYEKL. There are 18 residues in the CDR3. Sequencing was performed with immunoSEQ multiplex PCR; in TCRdb, only in-frame clones are kept and a portion is missing. Found here are some 150,000 clones, approximately 83% of them singletons; the top ten hold less than 4%. Material for sequencing was peripheral blood. The V gene is TRBV4-1, the J gene TRBJ2-7, with D possibly TRBD1 on 6 matching bases. This TCR came from a woman aged 60 to 75 with acute or convalescent COVID-19. CDR3 sequence (DNA): TGCGCCAGCAGCCCCCTGATTAACCGGGACAAGAGCTCCTACGAGCAGTACTTC. Translating it yields CASSPLINRDKSSYEQYF.